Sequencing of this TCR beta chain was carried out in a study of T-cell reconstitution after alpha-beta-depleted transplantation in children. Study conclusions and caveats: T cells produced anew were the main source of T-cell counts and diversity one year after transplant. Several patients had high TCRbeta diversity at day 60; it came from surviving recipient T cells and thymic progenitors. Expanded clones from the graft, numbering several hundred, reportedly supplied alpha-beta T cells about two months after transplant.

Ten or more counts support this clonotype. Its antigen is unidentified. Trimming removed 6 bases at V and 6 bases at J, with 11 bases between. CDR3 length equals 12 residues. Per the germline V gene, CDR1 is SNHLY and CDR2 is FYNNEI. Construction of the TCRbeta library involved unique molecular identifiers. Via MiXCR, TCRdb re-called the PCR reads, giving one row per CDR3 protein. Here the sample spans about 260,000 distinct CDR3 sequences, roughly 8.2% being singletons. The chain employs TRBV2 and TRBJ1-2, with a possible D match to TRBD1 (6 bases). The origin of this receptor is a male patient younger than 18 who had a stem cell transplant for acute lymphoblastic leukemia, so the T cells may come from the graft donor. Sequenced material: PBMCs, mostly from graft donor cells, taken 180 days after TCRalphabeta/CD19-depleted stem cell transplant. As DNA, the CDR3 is TGTGCCAGCAGGGACAGTTTTGATGGCTACACCTTC. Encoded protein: CASRDSFDGYTF.